This section outlines one TCR beta chain sequence together with its context. This specimen comes from a study of control samples from healthy donors and cancer patients. TCRdb's copy holds only in-frame clones and misses some; the assay was immunoSEQ multiplex PCR. The sample carries more than 100,000 clones, 85% to 95% recorded once. V was pared by 9 bases and J by 2 bases, with 8 bases of the junction left unmatched. Germline-derived CDR1 and CDR2 are WSHSY and SAAADI. CDR3 length: 14 residues. Sequenced: blood. This chain joins TRBV10-2 and TRBJ2-7, with TRBD1 matching over 9 bases. This clonotype was obtained from a man in his late teens or twenties in good health. The CDR3 region is CASSPGQGTYEQYF. DNA for the CDR3: TGCGCCAGTTCTCCGGGACAGGGCACCTACGAGCAGTACTTC.